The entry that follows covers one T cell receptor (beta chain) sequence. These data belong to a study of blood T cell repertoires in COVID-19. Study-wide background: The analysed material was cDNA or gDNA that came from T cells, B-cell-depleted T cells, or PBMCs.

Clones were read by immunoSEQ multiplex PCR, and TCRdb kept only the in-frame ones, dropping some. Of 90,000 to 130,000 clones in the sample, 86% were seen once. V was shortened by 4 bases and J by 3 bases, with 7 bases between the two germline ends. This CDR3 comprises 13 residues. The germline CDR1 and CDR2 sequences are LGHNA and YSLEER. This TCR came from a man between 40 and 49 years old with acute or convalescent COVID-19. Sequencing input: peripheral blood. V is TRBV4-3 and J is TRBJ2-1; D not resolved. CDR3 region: CASSPRVYNEQFF. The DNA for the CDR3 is TGCGCCAGCAGCCCTCGTGTCTACAATGAGCAGTTCTTC.